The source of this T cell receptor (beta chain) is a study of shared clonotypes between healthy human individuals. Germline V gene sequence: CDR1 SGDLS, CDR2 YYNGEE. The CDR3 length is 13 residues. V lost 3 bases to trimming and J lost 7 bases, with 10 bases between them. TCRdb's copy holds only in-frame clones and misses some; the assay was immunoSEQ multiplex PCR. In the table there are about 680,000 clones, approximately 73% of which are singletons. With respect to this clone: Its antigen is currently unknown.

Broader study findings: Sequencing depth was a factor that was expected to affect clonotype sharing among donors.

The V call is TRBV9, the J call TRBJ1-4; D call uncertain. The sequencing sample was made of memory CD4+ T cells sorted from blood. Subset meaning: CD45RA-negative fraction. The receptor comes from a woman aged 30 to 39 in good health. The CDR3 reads CASSALGSEKLFF. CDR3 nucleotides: TGTGCCAGCAGCGCCCTCGGGAGTGAAAAACTGTTTTTT. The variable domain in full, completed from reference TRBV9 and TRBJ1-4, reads DSGVTQTPKHLITATGQRVTLRCSPRSGDLSVYWYQQSLDQGLQFLIQYYNGEERAKGNILERFSAQQFPDLHSELNLSSLELGDSALYFCASSALGSEKLFFGSGTQLSVL.